This T cell receptor (beta chain) was profiled in a study of patients and donors after allogeneic stem cell transplantation. Germline CDR1 SGHTA, CDR2 FQGNSA. The ends were cut back, 3 bases at V and 3 bases at J, with 12 bases in the middle. This CDR3 region has 15 residues. TCRdb re-analysed the RT-PCR reads in MiXCR, keeping a single row per CDR3 protein. Of about 110,000 distinct CDR3 sequences in the sample, approximately 35% were seen once. V is TRBV7-2 and J is TRBJ2-4; D is unresolved. The source material was blood, either unsorted or a sorted T cell fraction (not recorded which). This receptor was taken from a human donor who was either an allogeneic HSCT recipient or a stem cell or donor lymphocyte infusion donor (not recorded which). It is not recorded whose cells these are; they may come from a transplant donor. In nucleotides, the CDR3 is TGTGCCAGCAGCTTCCTTCCCCCGGGCAAAAACATTCAGTACTTC. As protein: CASSFLPPGKNIQYF.